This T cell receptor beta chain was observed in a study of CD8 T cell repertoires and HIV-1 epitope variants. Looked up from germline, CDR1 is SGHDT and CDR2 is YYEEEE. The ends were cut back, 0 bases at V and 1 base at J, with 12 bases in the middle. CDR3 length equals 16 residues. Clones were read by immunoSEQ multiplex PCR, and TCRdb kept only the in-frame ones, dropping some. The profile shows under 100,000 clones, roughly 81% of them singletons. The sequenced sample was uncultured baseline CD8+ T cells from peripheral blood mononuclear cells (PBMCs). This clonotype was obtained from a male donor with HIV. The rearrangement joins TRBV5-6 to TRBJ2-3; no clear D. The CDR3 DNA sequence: TGTGCCAGCAGCTTGGTATTCGGCTACGGCACAGATACGCAGTATTTT. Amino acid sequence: CASSLVFGYGTDTQYF.